Listed below are T cell receptor beta chains from one sample, sequenced in a study of blood T cell repertoires in COVID-19. TCRdb keeps only in-frame clones here, not all; method: immunoSEQ multiplex PCR. The sample holds approximately 100,000 clones, approximately 84% seen once. Sequencing input: peripheral blood. Receptor source: a man in his sixties with acute or convalescent COVID-19. Both conserved end residues are part of each CDR3. Fields, in order: V gene, CDR3 length, J gene, CDR3 protein.

TRBV19,16,TRBJ1-2,CASSIVPRTGHYGYTF
TRBV10-3,14,TRBJ1-5,CAISDVQYNQPQHF
TRBV18,16,TRBJ2-1,CASSPRLAGGTNEQFF
TRBV28,16,TRBJ1-5,CASSLLGHFSNQPQHF
TRBV5-1,16,TRBJ2-5,CASSSTVAGGSETQYF
TRBV30,15,TRBJ2-5,CAWRRFTGDPETQYF
TRBV28,15,TRBJ2-7,CATSLAGANSYEQYF
TRBV7-8,15,TRBJ2-1,CASSPERAQGDEQFF
TRBV2,14,TRBJ1-5,CASSEISSNQPQHF
TRBV9,13,TRBJ2-2,CASSVAPAGELFF
TRBV19,14,TRBJ2-2,CASAFDRGTGELFF
TRBV24-1,13,TRBJ1-4,CATSRGLSGKLFF
TRBV29-1,13,TRBJ1-3,CSVAGTGANTIYF
TRBV12-5,15,TRBJ1-1,CASGFQTGRNTEAFF
TRBV5-1,14,TRBJ1-3,CASSFGFSGNTIYF